This record covers a single TCR beta chain. This entry comes from a study of blood T cell repertoires in COVID-19. Study background: COVID-19 samples, acute and convalescent, were from the United States, Italy and Spain. PBMCs, B-cell-depleted T cells, or T cells provided the cDNA or gDNA that made up the material.

In the original processing: Amplification from reference gene primers served as the basis for estimated nucleated cell counts. Assay: immunoSEQ multiplex PCR; the TCRdb copy retains only in-frame clones and omits some. The DNA was the basis for D and trimming; V, J and clone size are from that table. Here the sample spans more than 90,000 clones, roughly 80% being singletons. In germline, CDR1 is LNHDA, CDR2 SQIVND (reference sequence). The CDR3 is made up of 13 amino acids. V was shortened by 6 bases and J by 4 bases, with 10 bases between the two germline ends. This chain links TRBV19 with TRBJ1-5; no definite D call. This TCR was sampled from a man aged 45 to 65 with acute or convalescent COVID-19. Source material: peripheral blood. The CDR3 DNA reads as TGTGCCAGTAGGGCGACGGGGAATCAGCCCCAGCATTTT. Its protein product is CASRATGNQPQHF.